This paragraph reports one T cell receptor beta chain. Its specificity is not known. The data derive from a study of graft-versus-host responses after intestinal transplantation. In the study overall: Every recipient had anti-thymocyte globulin induction and approximately three years of tacrolimus plus steroids.

Libraries were prepared by immunoSEQ multiplex PCR; TCRdb keeps only in-frame clonotypes and omits some of them. This sample has about 120,000 clones, with just under 95% found just once. CDR1 is LGHNT and CDR2 is FRNRAP in the germline V gene. The CDR3 is 12 amino acids. Trimming cost V 1 base and J 8 bases, with 8 bases left between them. The TCR sequence derives from a human donor who was the organ donor for an intestinal transplant. V usage is TRBV12-5 and J usage is TRBJ1-1, with unresolved D. This sample comprised unstimulated CD8+ T cells sorted from spleen or lymph node cells, obtained before transplant. The CDR3 reads CASGLERLEAFF. CDR3 nucleotides: TGTGCTAGTGGTTTGGAACGACTAGAAGCTTTCTTT. The whole variable domain, filled in from reference TRBV12-5 and TRBJ1-1, reads DARVTQTPRHKVTEMGQEVTMRCQPILGHNTVFWYRQTMMQGLELLAYFRNRAPLDDSGMPKDRFSAEMPDATLATLKIQPSEPRDSAVYFCASGLERLEAFFGQGTRLTVV.